Below are 7 T cell receptor beta chains sequenced from a single sample in a study of monozygotic twins with inflammatory bowel disease. From the 5' RACE reads, TCRdb lists one entry per CDR3 protein and no DNA. The sample spans about 160,000 distinct CDR3 sequences; the ten largest clones claim roughly 2.4%. What was sequenced was blood. Receptor source: a human donor with ulcerative colitis or Crohn's disease, or a healthy co-twin of an affected twin (not recorded which).

V gene TRBV4-1 combines with J gene TRBJ2-2; TCRdb picks TRBD2, but there is no DNA to check that call. CDR1 and CDR2 (germline): MGHRA, YSYEKL. CDR3 length equals 15 residues. This chain's CDR3 is CASSQTISNTGELFF.

The chain recombines TRBV25-1 with TRBJ1-1; absent DNA, TCRdb's TRBD1 call cannot be checked. Germline values: CDR1 MGHDK, CDR2 SYGVNS. CDR3 length equals 16 residues. The CDR3 is CASRREGAGVDTEAFF.

This chain connects TRBV20-1 to TRBJ1-5. Germline lookup yields CDR1 DFQATT and CDR2 SNEGSKA (reference sequence). The CDR3 loop spans 13 amino acids. The CDR3 sequence is CSASTAFNQPQHF.

V and J are TRBV5-1 and TRBJ2-2; checking the TCRdb D call of TRBD2 is not possible without DNA. This CDR3 comprises 19 residues. Looked up from germline, CDR1 is SGHRS and CDR2 is YFSETQ. CDR3 residues: CASSHRARAVLANTGELFF.

The chain carries TRBV28 and TRBJ2-7; TCRdb names TRBD1, which stays unverified in the absence of DNA. CDR1 MDHEN and CDR2 SYDVKM come from the germline V gene. The CDR3 is 15 amino acids. Here the CDR3 reads CASSLRTGEPYEQYF.

V and J are TRBV12-3 or TRBV12-4 and TRBJ2-1; the TRBD2 assignment by TCRdb is unverifiable without DNA. This CDR3 is built from 14 residues. The CDR3 sequence is CASSPGLASLEQFF.

V gene TRBV7-2 combines with J gene TRBJ2-1; checking the TCRdb D call of TRBD1 is not possible without DNA. Germline CDR1 is SGHTA and CDR2 is FQGNSA. The CDR3 is 15 amino acids. CDR3 residues: CASSDRDRGCLGQFF.